The 6 T cell receptor beta chains reported below all come from one sample, sequenced in a study of blood T cell repertoires in COVID-19. Here immunoSEQ multiplex PCR was the method, and the copy in TCRdb shows in-frame clones only, minus some. Here the sample spans 25,000 to 35,000 clones, roughly nine tenths being singletons. The sequencing input was peripheral blood. The receptors come from a human donor with active COVID-19. The donor label of this sample is uncertain.

The rearrangement uses TRBV9 and TRBJ2-5; the match to TRBD1 covers 10 bases. V was clipped by 2 bases and J by 5 bases; unmatched bases: 9. CDR3 length equals 16 residues. The germline V gene encodes CDR1 SGDLS and CDR2 YYNGEE. CDR3 sequence (DNA): TGTGCCAGCAGCGTTCGGGACAGGGGTATGGGGGAGACCCAGTACTTC. It is translated as CASSVRDRGMGETQYF.

This chain uses TRBV4-3 with TRBJ2-1; possibly TRBD2 for D (5 bases). CDR3 length equals 15 residues. Trimming removed 0 bases at V and 0 bases at J, with 6 bases between. Looked up from germline, CDR1 is LGHNA and CDR2 is YSLEER. The CDR3 region has the DNA TGCGCCAGCAGCCAAGAAGGGAGCTCCTACAATGAGCAGTTCTTC. This sequence encodes CASSQEGSSYNEQFF.

This sequence joins TRBV5-1 and TRBJ2-7, with 7 bases lining up with TRBD1. CDR1 and CDR2 (germline): SGHRS, YFSETQ. The J segment lost 1 base and the V segment lost 6 bases, leaving 10 bases of the junction unmatched. The length of the CDR3 is 15 residues. The CDR3 DNA reads as TGCGCCAGCAAAGAAGCCGGGACAGTGTCCTACGAGCAGTACTTC. Encoded protein: CASKEAGTVSYEQYF. The whole variable domain, filled in from reference TRBV5-1 and TRBJ2-7, reads KAGVTQTPRYLIKTRGQQVTLSCSPISGHRSVSWYQQTPGQGLQFLFEYFSETQRNKGNFPGRFSGRQFSNSRSEMNVSTLELGDSALYLCASKEAGTVSYEQYFGPGTRLTVT.

The chain carries TRBV11-2 and TRBJ2-1; 8 positions agree with TRBD1. The J segment lost 3 bases and the V segment lost 5 bases, leaving 6 bases of the junction unmatched. The CDR3 spans 15 residues. CDR1 SGHAT and CDR2 FQNNGV come from the germline V gene. CDR3 sequence: CASSPDRGHYNEQFF. The CDR3 DNA reads TGTGCCAGCAGCCCCGACAGGGGACACTACAATGAGCAGTTCTTC.

This chain uses TRBV16 with TRBJ2-5; tentative D call: TRBD2 (5 bases). In germline, CDR1 is KGHSY, CDR2 FQNENV. This CDR3 has 14 residues. V was clipped by 1 base and J by 4 bases, with 10 bases between them. The CDR3 loop is CASSQYPEGETQYF. The CDR3 nucleotides read TGTGCCAGCAGCCAATATCCAGAGGGAGAGACCCAGTACTTC.

This chain links TRBV20-1 with TRBJ1-2; D is possibly TRBD1 (5 bases). V shed 6 bases and J shed 7 bases, with 12 bases lying between them. Germline values: CDR1 DFQATT, CDR2 SNEGSKA (reference sequence). The CDR3 covers 11 residues. CDR3 residues: CSATGTRGYTF. The CDR3 coding sequence is TGCAGTGCCACGGGGACTCGTGGCTACACCTTC.